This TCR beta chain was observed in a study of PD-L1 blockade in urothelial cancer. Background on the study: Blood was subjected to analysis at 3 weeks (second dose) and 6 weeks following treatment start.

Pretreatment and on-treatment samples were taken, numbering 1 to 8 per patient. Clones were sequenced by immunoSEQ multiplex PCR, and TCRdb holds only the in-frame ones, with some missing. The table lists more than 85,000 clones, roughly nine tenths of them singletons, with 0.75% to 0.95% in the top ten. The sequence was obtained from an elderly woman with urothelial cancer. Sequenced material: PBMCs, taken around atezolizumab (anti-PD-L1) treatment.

CDR3 bases: TGTGCCAGCAGCTTGCAGGGCAATGAGCAGTTCTTC. It encodes CASSLQGNEQFF. The V gene is TRBV11-3, the J gene TRBJ2-1, with D perhaps matching TRBD1 (5 bases). The CDR3 is made up of 12 amino acids. The germline CDR1 and CDR2 sequences are SGHNT and YENEEA. V gave up 3 bases and J gave up 6 bases, with 6 bases separating them.